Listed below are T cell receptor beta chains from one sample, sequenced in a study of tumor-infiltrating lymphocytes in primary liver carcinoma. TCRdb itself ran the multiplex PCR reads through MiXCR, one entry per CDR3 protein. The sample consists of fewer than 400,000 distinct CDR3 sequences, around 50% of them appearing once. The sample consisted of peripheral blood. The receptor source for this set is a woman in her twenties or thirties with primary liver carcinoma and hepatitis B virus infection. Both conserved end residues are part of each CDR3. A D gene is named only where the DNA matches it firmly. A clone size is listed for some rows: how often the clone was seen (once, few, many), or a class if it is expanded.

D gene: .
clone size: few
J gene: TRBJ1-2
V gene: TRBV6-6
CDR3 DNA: TGTGCCAGCAGTTATGAGGTGAGGGTGGATGGCTACACCTTC
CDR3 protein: CASSYEVRVDGYTF

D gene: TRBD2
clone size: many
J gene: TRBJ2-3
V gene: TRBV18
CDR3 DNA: TGTGCCAGCTCCCCGACTAGCGGAGATACGCAGTATTTT
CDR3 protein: CASSPTSGDTQYF

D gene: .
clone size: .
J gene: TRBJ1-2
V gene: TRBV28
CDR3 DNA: TGTGCCAGCAGACCCAGGCCAGTTAACTATGGCTACACCTTC
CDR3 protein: CASRPRPVNYGYTF

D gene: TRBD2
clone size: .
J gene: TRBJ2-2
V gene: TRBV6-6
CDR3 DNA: TGTGCCAGCTCGCGGGACTATAACACCGGGGAGCTGTTTTTT
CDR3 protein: CASSRDYNTGELFF

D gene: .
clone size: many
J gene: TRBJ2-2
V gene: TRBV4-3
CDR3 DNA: TGCGCCAGCAGCCAGAAGCTAGTAGGCGGGGCCGGGGAGCTGTTTTTT
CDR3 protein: CASSQKLVGGAGELFF

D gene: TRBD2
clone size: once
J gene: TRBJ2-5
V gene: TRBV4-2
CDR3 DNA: TGTGCCAGCAGCCTAGGACTAGTGGAAGGTGGGCAAGAGACCCAGTACTTC
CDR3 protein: CASSLGLVEGGQETQYF

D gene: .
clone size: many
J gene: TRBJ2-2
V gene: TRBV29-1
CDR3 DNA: TGCAGCGTTGGGAGATCCGGGGAGCTGTTTTTT
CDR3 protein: CSVGRSGELFF

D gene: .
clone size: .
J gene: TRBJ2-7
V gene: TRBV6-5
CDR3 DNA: TGTGCTAGCATTTACAAGGACAGCAGCTCCTACGAGCAGTGCTTC
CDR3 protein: CASIYKDSSSYEQCF

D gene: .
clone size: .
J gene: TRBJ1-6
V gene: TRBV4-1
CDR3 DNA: TGCGCCAGCAGCCAAGTAAGGTTGGGTTCATCCCTCCACTTT
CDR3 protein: CASSQVRLGSSLHF

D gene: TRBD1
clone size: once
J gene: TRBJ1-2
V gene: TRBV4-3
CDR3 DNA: TGCGCCAGCAGCCAAGGTGGCAGGACAGGAGGTAGCTACACCTTC
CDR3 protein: CASSQGGRTGGSYTF

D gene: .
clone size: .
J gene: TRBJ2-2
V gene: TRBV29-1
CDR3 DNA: TGCAACGTTGGACTTACGAACACCGGGGAGCTGCTTTTT
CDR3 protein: CNVGLTNTGELLF

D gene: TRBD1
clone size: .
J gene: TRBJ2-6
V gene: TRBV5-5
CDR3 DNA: TGTGCCAGCAGCTCAACAGGGGTCTCTGGGGCCAACGTCCTGACTTTC
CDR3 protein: CASSSTGVSGANVLTF

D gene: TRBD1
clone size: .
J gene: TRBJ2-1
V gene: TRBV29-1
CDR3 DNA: TGCAGCGCCAATGGGGACAGGGGATACAATGAGCAGTTCTTC
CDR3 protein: CSANGDRGYNEQFF

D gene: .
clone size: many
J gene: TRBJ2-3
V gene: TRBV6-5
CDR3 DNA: TGTGCCAGCAGTCCTTTAATTTGGGGTGATACGCAGTATTTT
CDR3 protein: CASSPLIWGDTQYF